One and the same sample provided the 30 T cell receptor beta chains below, sequenced in a study of shared clonotypes between healthy human individuals. Data came from immunoSEQ multiplex PCR; TCRdb stores just in-frame clones and leaves some out. Among hundreds of thousands of clones, more than 70% were seen once, and the ten largest hold roughly 1.8%. The specimen sequenced was memory CD4+ T cells sorted from blood. Subset described: CD45RA-negative fraction. Source of these receptors: a woman aged 25 to 39 in good health.

The chain combines TRBV6-5 with TRBJ1-1, with D perhaps matching TRBD1 (6 bases). CDR1 and CDR2 (germline): MNHEY, SVGAGI. Deletions cut 10 bases from V and 1 base from J, with 10 bases between. This CDR3 contains 12 residues. CDR3 in amino acids: CATKDRNTEAFF. CDR3 nucleotides: TGTGCCACCAAGGACAGGAACACTGAAGCTTTCTTT.

The genes are TRBV12-5 and TRBJ2-1; 9 bases line up with TRBD2. Germline lookup yields CDR1 LGHNT and CDR2 FRNRAP. V lost 4 bases to trimming and J lost 6 bases; unmatched junction nucleotides: 4. The CDR3 is made up of 14 amino acids. As DNA, the CDR3 is TGTGCTAGTGGTTCCCAGACTAGCGGCAATGAGCAGTTCTTC. As protein: CASGSQTSGNEQFF.

A remark on this clone: The identical CDR3 is also encoded by other nucleotide sequences in the sample. The V gene is TRBV5-1, the J gene TRBJ1-2; D uncertain. The length of the CDR3 is 12 residues. Trimming shortened V by 0 bases and J by 5 bases, and 5 bases separated the two germline ends. The germline CDR1 and CDR2 sequences are SGHRS and YFSETQ. The CDR3 DNA reads as TGCGCCAGCAGCTTGGCTGGATATGGCTACACCTTC. Its translation is CASSLAGYGYTF.

V and J are TRBV6-1 and TRBJ2-7; 14 nucleotides align to TRBD2. CDR3 length: 15 residues. With V trimmed by 4 bases and J by 11 bases, 10 bases remained unmatched. CDR1 is MNHNS, CDR2 SASEGT, per germline. In nucleotides, the CDR3 is TGTGCCAGCAGTGTCACCGGGACTAGCGGGAGTTCGAAGTACTTC. This encodes CASSVTGTSGSSKYF.

This chain joins TRBV28 and TRBJ2-3; possibly TRBD2 for D (6 bases). This CDR3 comprises 14 residues. CDR1 MDHEN and CDR2 SYDVKM come from the germline V gene. CDR3 amino acids: CATGSGGVTDTQYF. In DNA, the CDR3 is TGTGCAACCGGATCAGGAGGGGTCACAGATACGCAGTATTTT.

This rearrangement joins TRBV19 to TRBJ2-6, with no clear D. CDR3 length: 13 amino acids. V was trimmed by 8 bases and J by 0 bases, leaving 5 bases between them. The V gene's germline CDR1 is LNHDA and CDR2 SQIVND (reference sequence). In nucleotides, the CDR3 is TGTGCCAGTTTACACTCTGGGGCCAACGTCCTGACTTTC. Translating gives CASLHSGANVLTF.

The chain combines TRBV7-2 with TRBJ2-3; D is possibly TRBD2 (5 bases). CDR3 length equals 16 residues. Germline V gene data show CDR1 as SGHTA and CDR2 as FQGNSA. The V end lost 1 base, the J end lost 3 bases, and 14 bases lay between the germline ends. The CDR3 reads CASSLEVGIGTDTQYF. The CDR3 region has the DNA TGTGCCAGCAGCTTAGAAGTCGGGATCGGAACAGATACGCAGTATTTT.

V is TRBV28 and J is TRBJ2-2; TRBD1 is a possible D gene (6 bases). Trimming left V 6 bases short and J 5 bases short, with 10 bases between. The CDR3 totals 13 residues. The germline gives CDR1 MDHEN, CDR2 SYDVKM. The chain's CDR3 is CASRRQATGELFF. The CDR3 coding sequence is TGTGCCAGCAGGAGACAGGCGACCGGGGAGCTGTTTTTT. The full variable domain, its missing parts supplied by reference TRBV28 and TRBJ2-2, is DVKVTQSSRYLVKRTGEKVFLECVQDMDHENMFWYRQDPGLGLRLIYFSYDVKMKEKGDIPEGYSVSREKKERFSLILESASTNQTSMYLCASRRQATGELFFGEGSRLTVL.

The genes are TRBV11-3 and TRBJ2-5, with D possibly matching TRBD1 (5 bases). The germline V and J ends were trimmed by 0 bases and 4 bases, with 21 bases remaining between them. Germline lookup yields CDR1 SGHNT and CDR2 YENEEA. This CDR3 is built from 18 residues. Written as DNA, the CDR3 is TGTGCCAGCAGCTTAGATCAGTCGCGGACATCCTGGGGAGAGACCCAGTACTTC. This sequence encodes CASSLDQSRTSWGETQYF. The variable domain in full, completed from reference TRBV11-3 and TRBJ2-5, reads EAGVVQSPRYKIIEKKQPVAFWCNPISGHNTLYWYLQNLGQGPELLIRYENEEAVDDSQLPKDRFSAERLKGVDSTLKIQPAELGDSAVYLCASSLDQSRTSWGETQYFGPGTRLLVL.

The chain carries TRBV18 and TRBJ1-1, with a weak D call TRBD1 (5 bases). This CDR3 is 14 amino acids long. Between the trimmed V and J ends, which lost 6 bases and 1 base, there was a span of 12 bases. CDR1 is KGHSH, CDR2 LQKENI, per germline. CDR3: CASSRRDSNTEAFF. CDR3 nucleotide sequence: TGTGCCAGCTCCCGACGGGACTCGAACACTGAAGCTTTCTTT.

This rearrangement joins TRBV29-1 to TRBJ1-1, with D uncertain. CDR1 and CDR2 (germline): SQVTM, ANQGSEA. The CDR3 sequence is 14 residues long. Between the trimmed V and J ends, which lost 4 bases and 1 base, there was a span of 13 bases. CDR3 amino acids: CSVGRRSGNTEAFF. Written as DNA, the CDR3 is TGCAGCGTTGGGCGTCGGTCGGGGAACACTGAAGCTTTCTTT.

This clone occurred many times. The rearrangement uses TRBV6-4 and TRBJ2-7, with 7 bases fitting TRBD2. Germline CDR1 and CDR2: MRHNA and SNTAGT. The CDR3 is 15 residues long. J lost 3 bases, V lost 0 bases, and 5 bases had no gene match. CDR3 region: CASSDSRREYYEQYF. CDR3 nucleotide sequence: TGTGCCAGCAGTGACTCAAGGCGGGAGTACTACGAGCAGTACTTC.

J is TRBJ1-2 and V is TRBV18; no clear D. Per germline, CDR1 KGHSH and CDR2 LQKENI. The CDR3 totals 15 residues. V was trimmed by 3 bases and J by 4 bases, leaving 15 bases between them. CDR3 in DNA: TGTGCCAGCTCACCCGTAGTCGGATCCATCTATGGCTACACCTTC. It translates to CASSPVVGSIYGYTF.

V and J are TRBV15 and TRBJ2-1; perhaps TRBD2 as D (5 bases). V was pared by 0 bases and J by 0 bases, with 18 bases between. The CDR3 loop spans 19 amino acids. The V gene's germline CDR1 is LNHNV and CDR2 YYDKDF (reference sequence). This CDR3 is CATSRDPGWPGTSYNEQFF. The DNA of the CDR3 is TGTGCCACCAGCAGAGATCCGGGTTGGCCGGGAACCTCCTACAATGAGCAGTTCTTC.

The chain has TRBV5-4 and TRBJ2-1; TRBD2 aligns across 11 bases. This CDR3 has 14 amino acids. The germline V gene has CDR1 SGHNT and CDR2 YYREEE (reference sequence). Trimming cost V 3 bases and J 5 bases; bases outside gene matches: 1. In nucleotides, the CDR3 is TGTGCCAGCAGCTCGACTAGCGGGGACAATGAGCAGTTCTTC. Residues: CASSSTSGDNEQFF.

This chain connects TRBV15 to TRBJ2-7, with TRBD2 as a possible D gene (6 bases). The CDR3 spans 14 residues. CDR1 LNHNV and CDR2 YYDKDF come from the germline V gene (reference sequence). The germline V and J ends were trimmed by 3 bases and 3 bases, with 12 bases remaining between them. The CDR3 DNA is TGTGCCACCAGCAGGGAGGGCAGCTTCTACGAGCAGTACTTC. Translated: CATSREGSFYEQYF.

The chain uses TRBV5-1 and TRBJ1-2; 7 bases agree with TRBD1. This CDR3 has 12 residues. V was pared by 4 bases and J by 9 bases, with 6 bases of the junction left unmatched. Germline V gives CDR1 SGHRS, CDR2 YFSETQ. The CDR3 here is CASSGDSLSYTF. The CDR3 DNA follows: TGCGCCAGCAGCGGGGACAGTTTAAGCTACACCTTC. Looking up the rest from reference TRBV5-1 and TRBJ1-2 gives the full variable domain: KAGVTQTPRYLIKTRGQQVTLSCSPISGHRSVSWYQQTPGQGLQFLFEYFSETQRNKGNFPGRFSGRQFSNSRSEMNVSTLELGDSALYLCASSGDSLSYTFGSGTRLTVV.

This clone was counted once. V and J are TRBV7-6 and TRBJ2-3; 10 bases are shared with TRBD2. CDR1 and CDR2 from the germline V gene are SGHVS and FNYEAQ. J lost 1 base, V lost 6 bases, and 4 bases had no gene match. The length of the CDR3 is 15 residues. Here the CDR3 reads CASSPSGSRTDTQYF. Here the CDR3 DNA reads TGTGCCAGCAGTCCTAGCGGGAGCCGCACAGATACGCAGTATTTT.

In regard to this clone: A much larger clone lies a single base off, so this may be a read error. Other DNA sequences of this sample code for an identical CDR3. This chain joins TRBV9 and TRBJ2-5; D ambiguous. V lost 3 bases and J lost 0, with 3 bases in between. The CDR3 contains 12 residues. Per the germline V gene, CDR1 is SGDLS and CDR2 is YYNGEE. Written as DNA, the CDR3 is TGTGCCAGCAGCGCAAACCAAGAGACCCAGTACTTC. Its translation is CASSANQETQYF. The whole variable domain, remainder taken from reference TRBV9 and TRBJ2-5, is DSGVTQTPKHLITATGQRVTLRCSPRSGDLSVYWYQQSLDQGLQFLIQYYNGEERAKGNILERFSAQQFPDLHSELNLSSLELGDSALYFCASSANQETQYFGPGTRLLVL.

This clone was counted only a few times. This sequence joins TRBV29-1 and TRBJ2-5, with 10 bases identical to TRBD2. The V and J ends lost 3 bases and 3 bases, in that order; junction bases with no gene match: 1. Germline CDR1 and CDR2: SQVTM and ANQGSEA. This CDR3 region has 13 residues. CDR3 DNA sequence: TGCAGCGTTGACAGCGGGAGGGAAGAGACCCAGTACTTC. This gives the protein CSVDSGREETQYF.

On this clone itself: Within the sample, other DNA sequences also encode this same CDR3. The chain links TRBV6-6 to TRBJ1-4, with D unclear. The V end was cut by 9 bases, the J end by 0 bases, with 8 bases between. CDR3 length: 13 residues. CDR1 is MNHNY and CDR2 is SVGAGI in the germline V gene (reference sequence). The CDR3 DNA sequence: TGTGCCAGTAGCAGGTCAACTAATGAAAAACTGTTTTTT. Translating gives CASSRSTNEKLFF.

The V and J genes are TRBV30 and TRBJ2-7, with D perhaps TRBD2 (5 bases). Germline loops: CDR1 GTSNPN, CDR2 SVGIG (reference sequence). The V end lost 5 bases, the J end lost 6 bases, and 17 bases lay between the germline ends. The CDR3 has 13 residues. In nucleotides, the CDR3 is TGTGCCTGGGCTTCGGGATCGGGTCGCGAGCAGTACTTC. This codes for CAWASGSGREQYF.

The chain employs TRBV28 and TRBJ2-7, with a possible D match to TRBD1 (5 bases). The germline V gene has CDR1 MDHEN and CDR2 SYDVKM. V was cut by 3 bases and J by 3 bases, with 9 bases left in between. The CDR3 runs 13 residues. This chain's CDR3 is CASSLQTVYEQYF. In DNA, the CDR3 is TGTGCCAGCAGTTTGCAGACAGTCTACGAGCAGTACTTC.

This clone was counted only a few times. The chain employs TRBV11-1 and TRBJ2-1; 8 bases fit TRBD2. This CDR3 region has 15 residues. Germline CDR1 and CDR2: SGHAT and FQDESV (reference sequence). Trimming removed 1 base from V and 8 bases from J; junction bases left unmatched: 7. CDR3 in DNA: TGTGCCAGCAGCTTAGAGGCAGCGGGAGCCGATGAGCAGTTCTTC. Its protein product is CASSLEAAGADEQFF.

This clone occurred once. The V gene is TRBV2, the J gene TRBJ2-7, with D uncertain. The ends were cut back, 4 bases at V and 2 bases at J, with 6 bases in the middle. The CDR3 has 12 amino acids. Germline lookup yields CDR1 SNHLY and CDR2 FYNNEI. DNA of the CDR3: TGTGCCAGCAGTGTTGAAACCTACGAGCAGTACTTC. Protein: CASSVETYEQYF.

In DNA form, the CDR3 reads TGCGCCAGCAGCCTTCGTCTAGGACAGGTTGGAAACACCATATATTTT. Protein product: CASSLRLGQVGNTIYF. The genes are TRBV4-1 and TRBJ1-3, with 7 bases identical to TRBD1. CDR3 length equals 16 residues. V gave up 4 bases and J gave up 3 bases; unmatched junction bases: 9. In germline, CDR1 is MGHRA, CDR2 YSYEKL.

The genes are TRBV9 and TRBJ2-7; D is tentatively TRBD1 or TRBD2 (5 bases each). Germline V CDR1 and CDR2: SGDLS, YYNGEE. V was clipped by 4 bases and J by 3 bases, with 17 bases between them. The CDR3 length is 15 residues. DNA of the CDR3: TGTGCCAGCAGCCCGACGGGGCAGGGCGGCTACGAGCAGTACTTC. Protein sequence: CASSPTGQGGYEQYF. Filled out from reference TRBV9 and TRBJ2-7, the complete variable domain reads DSGVTQTPKHLITATGQRVTLRCSPRSGDLSVYWYQQSLDQGLQFLIQYYNGEERAKGNILERFSAQQFPDLHSELNLSSLELGDSALYFCASSPTGQGGYEQYFGPGTRLTVT.

The chain links TRBV28 to TRBJ1-2, with a weak D call TRBD1 (6 bases). The V gene lost 5 bases and the J gene lost 7 bases, with 11 bases spanning the gap. Per germline, CDR1 MDHEN and CDR2 SYDVKM. The CDR3 extends over 12 amino acids. CDR3 nucleotide sequence: TGTGCCAGCAGTCTCCAGGGGATTGGCTACACCTTC. Translation gives CASSLQGIGYTF.

The sample holds a few counts of this clone. The V and J genes are TRBV5-1 and TRBJ2-5; D not resolved. The germline CDR1 and CDR2 sequences are SGHRS and YFSETQ. This CDR3 comprises 12 residues. Trimming stripped 0 bases from V and 7 bases from J, with 7 bases between. The CDR3 DNA follows: TGCGCCAGCAGCTTGGAGGTTGGGACCCAGTACTTC. Encoded protein: CASSLEVGTQYF. The full variable domain, with the rest looked up from reference TRBV5-1 and TRBJ2-5, is KAGVTQTPRYLIKTRGQQVTLSCSPISGHRSVSWYQQTPGQGLQFLFEYFSETQRNKGNFPGRFSGRQFSNSRSEMNVSTLELGDSALYLCASSLEVGTQYFGPGTRLLVL.

This chain links TRBV5-1 with TRBJ2-1, with D uncertain. CDR3 size: 14 residues. The germline gives CDR1 SGHRS, CDR2 YFSETQ. Trimming removed 0 bases from V and 6 bases from J, with 10 bases in between. The CDR3 region is CASSLAVPINEQFF. CDR3 bases: TGCGCCAGCAGCTTGGCGGTGCCTATCAATGAGCAGTTCTTC.